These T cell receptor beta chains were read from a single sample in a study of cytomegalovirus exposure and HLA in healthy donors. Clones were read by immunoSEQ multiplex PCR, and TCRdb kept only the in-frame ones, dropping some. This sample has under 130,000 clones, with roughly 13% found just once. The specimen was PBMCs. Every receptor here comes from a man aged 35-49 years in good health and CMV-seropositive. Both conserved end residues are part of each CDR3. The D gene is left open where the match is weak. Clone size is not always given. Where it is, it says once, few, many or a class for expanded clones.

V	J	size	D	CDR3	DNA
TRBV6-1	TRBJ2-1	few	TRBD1	CASSVTGQGVNEQFF	TGTGCCAGCAGTGTAACGGGACAGGGGGTGAATGAGCAGTTCTTC
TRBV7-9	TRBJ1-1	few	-	CASSPQTVVRGWNTEAFF	TGTGCCAGCAGCCCACAGACGGTAGTCAGGGGTTGGAACACTGAAGCTTTCTTT
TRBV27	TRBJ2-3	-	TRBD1	CASSLQGGTDTQYF	TGTGCCAGCAGTTTACAGGGGGGCACAGATACGCAGTATTTT
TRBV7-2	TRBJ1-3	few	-	CASSLQDSLGSGNTIYF	TGTGCCAGCAGCTTACAGGACTCCTTGGGATCTGGAAACACCATATATTTT
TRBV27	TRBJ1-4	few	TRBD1	CASRGGTANEKLFF	TGTGCCAGCCGAGGGGGGACAGCTAATGAAAAACTGTTTTTT
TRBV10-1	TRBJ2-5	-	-	CASSEQGPTYF	TGCGCCAGCAGTGAACAGGGCCCCACGTACTTC
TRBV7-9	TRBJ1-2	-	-	CASSPGGVGFNYGYTF	TGTGCCAGCAGTCCCGGAGGGGTCGGATTTAACTATGGCTACACCTTC
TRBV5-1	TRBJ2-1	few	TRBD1	CASSSTGEETNEQFF	TGCGCCAGCAGCTCGACAGGGGAGGAAACTAATGAGCAGTTCTTC
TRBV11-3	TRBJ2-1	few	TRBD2	CASTWLVAGWNEQFF	TGTGCCAGCACTTGGTTGGTAGCGGGATGGAATGAGCAGTTCTTC
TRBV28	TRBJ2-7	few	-	CASSFWEDLRHEQYF	TGTGCCAGCAGTTTTTGGGAGGATCTTCGGCACGAGCAGTACTTC
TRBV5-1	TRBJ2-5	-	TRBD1	CASTLGDRAQETQYF	TGCGCCAGCACCCTTGGAGACAGGGCCCAAGAGACCCAGTACTTC
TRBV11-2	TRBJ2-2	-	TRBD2	CASSPTPSGRPGGELFF	TGTGCCAGCAGCCCAACCCCCAGCGGGAGGCCGGGCGGGGAGCTGTTTTTT
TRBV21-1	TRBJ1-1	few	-	CAITGRDINTEAFF	TGTGCCATTACCGGCCGGGACATCAACACTGAAGCTTTCTTT
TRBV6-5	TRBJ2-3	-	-	CASRQRLGGADTQYF	TGTGCCAGCAGGCAACGACTTGGGGGCGCAGATACGCAGTATTTT
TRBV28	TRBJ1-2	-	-	CASSLAGSYGYTF	TGTGCCAGCAGTTTAGCGGGGTCCTATGGCTACACCTTC
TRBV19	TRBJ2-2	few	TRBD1	CASIAGGNTGELFF	TGTGCCAGTATCGCAGGGGGGAACACCGGGGAGCTGTTTTTT
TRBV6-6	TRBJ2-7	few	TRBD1	CASSSANRGAYEQYF	TGTGCCAGCAGTTCGGCAAACAGGGGCGCCTACGAGCAGTACTTC
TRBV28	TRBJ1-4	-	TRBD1	CASSRGQGREKLFF	TGTGCCAGCAGTAGGGGACAGGGAAGGGAAAAACTGTTTTTT